The subject of this entry is one T cell receptor beta chain. Some clones are missing from TCRdb's copy, which holds only in-frame ones; the method was immunoSEQ multiplex PCR. The sample shows over 20,000 clones, 80% to 90% of them seen only once. The entry originates in a study of T cell changes during pregnancy in multiple sclerosis. This CDR3 is built from 14 residues. Trimming removed 8 bases at V and 3 bases at J, with 16 bases between. The germline CDR1 and CDR2 sequences are SNHLY and FYNNEI. This rearrangement joins TRBV2 to TRBJ1-2; maybe TRBD1 (6 bases). The sample here was CD4+ T cells from peripheral blood mononuclear cells, taken in the first trimester of pregnancy. The TCR was taken from a female donor in good health, enrolled as a control in a pregnancy study. The CDR3, as DNA: TGTGCCAGCTTACAGGGAGTGATTGACTATGGCTACACCTTC. The encoded protein is CASLQGVIDYGYTF.